The 9 T cell receptor beta chains given below trace back to one sample, sequenced in a study of blood T cell repertoires in COVID-19. Profiled with immunoSEQ multiplex PCR; TCRdb holds only in-frame clones, not every one. This sample has about 250,000 clones, with roughly 80% found just once. What was sequenced was peripheral blood. These receptors came from a person between 65 and 80 years old with COVID-19, enrolled during active disease.

The rearrangement joins TRBV9 to TRBJ2-5; possibly TRBD1 for D (6 bases). Trimming left V 1 base short and J 2 bases short, with 9 bases between. The CDR3 has 14 residues. Germline V gives CDR1 SGDLS, CDR2 YYNGEE. The CDR3 here is CASSVRGLQETQYF. CDR3 DNA sequence: TGTGCCAGCAGCGTAAGGGGGTTACAAGAGACCCAGTACTTC.

The chain is built from TRBV4-2 and TRBJ2-7; 7 bases are a match to TRBD1. With 3 bases clipped from V and 3 bases from J, the junction kept 11 bases outside the gene matches. The CDR3 length is 16 residues. From germline, CDR1 is LGHNA and CDR2 YNFKEQ. The CDR3 protein is CASSQAAGTENYEQYF. CDR3 sequence (DNA): TGTGCCAGCAGCCAGGCCGCCGGGACAGAAAACTACGAGCAGTACTTC.

V is TRBV19 and J is TRBJ1-1; tentatively, D is TRBD1 (5 bases). In germline, CDR1 is LNHDA, CDR2 SQIVND (reference sequence). The CDR3 has 16 amino acids. Trimming stripped 8 bases from V and 0 bases from J, with 19 bases between. The CDR3: CASAGRGSGVNTEAFF. The CDR3, as DNA: TGTGCCAGTGCGGGGAGGGGATCCGGGGTGAACACTGAAGCTTTCTTT.

The V gene is TRBV19, the J gene TRBJ2-7; D possibly corresponds to TRBD2 (6 bases). The V end lost 0 bases, the J end lost 6 bases, and 9 bases lay between the germline ends. The CDR3 has 13 amino acids. CDR1 is LNHDA and CDR2 is SQIVND in the germline V gene (reference sequence). CDR3 DNA sequence: TGTGCCAGTAGTATAGATTGGCGGGGCGAGCAGTACTTC. Encoded protein: CASSIDWRGEQYF.

The V and J genes are TRBV2 and TRBJ1-1, with TRBD1 matching over 10 bases. The CDR3 has 14 amino acids. Germline lookup yields CDR1 SNHLY and CDR2 FYNNEI. Trimming removed 7 bases from V and 1 base from J; junction bases left unmatched: 3. The CDR3 region is CASTRDRGNTEAFF. In nucleotides, the CDR3 is TGTGCCAGCACTCGGGACAGGGGGAACACTGAAGCTTTCTTT.

The chain employs TRBV2 and TRBJ2-7; 9 positions match TRBD1. This CDR3 contains 15 residues. J gave up 1 base and V 6 bases, and 7 bases lay outside the gene matches. Germline CDR1 and CDR2: SNHLY and FYNNEI. The DNA of the CDR3 is TGTGCCAGCAGGGCGGACAGGGGAGGGTCCTACGAGCAGTACTTC. It yields the protein CASRADRGGSYEQYF.

J is TRBJ1-5 and V is TRBV5-6; TRBD1 might be the D (5 bases). V was trimmed by 5 bases and J by 6 bases, leaving 15 bases between them. From germline, CDR1 is SGHDT and CDR2 YYEEEE. This CDR3 is built from 14 residues. The CDR3 loop reads CASSRQGWGQPQHF. As DNA, the CDR3 is TGTGCCAGCAGTCGTCAGGGTTGGGGTCAGCCCCAGCATTTT.

This chain connects TRBV18 to TRBJ1-2; 7 bases agree with TRBD1. The CDR3 totals 17 residues. Unmatched junction bases numbered 13, after V lost 1 base and J lost 5 bases. The germline CDR1 and CDR2 sequences are KGHSH and LQKENI. The CDR3 loop is CASSPLIGGGAWYGYTF. The CDR3 DNA reads as TGTGCCAGCTCACCACTTATAGGAGGGGGCGCGTGGTATGGCTACACCTTC.

The V and J genes are TRBV6-5 and TRBJ1-1; tentative D call: TRBD1 (5 bases). This CDR3 spans 15 amino acids. The V end was cut by 0 bases, the J end by 5 bases, with 13 bases between. From germline, CDR1 is MNHEY and CDR2 SVGAGI. DNA of the CDR3: TGTGCCAGCAGTTACTCCGGGGGAAGGCGGACTGAAGCTTTCTTT. This translates into CASSYSGGRRTEAFF.